This T cell receptor (beta chain) was recovered during a study of regulatory T cells in long-lasting Graves disease (dated by TCRdb to about 2021). For context, the study as a whole: Persistent Graves' disease was defined as antithyroid drug treatment for over 5 years with persistently positive TSH receptor autoantibodies. A total of 35 or so samples underwent TCR sequencing: around 13 from persistent and roughly 20 from newly diagnosed Graves' disease patients. The study was registered as a clinical trial and conducted in China. Persistent Graves' disease patients were compared with newly diagnosed Graves' disease patients by peripheral blood TCR sequencing and RNA sequencing. Antithyroid drugs had been taken for 10 to 13 years on average by persistent Graves' disease patients in the clinical cohort.

The study at large found these results: As a limitation, the authors acknowledged that the small sample size may reduce accuracy. Persistent Graves' disease patients showed lower TCR Shannon entropy and fewer highly expanded clones than newly diagnosed patients, suggesting clonal expansion. A larger number of public clonotypes was shared among persistent patients (over 2,500) than among newly diagnosed patients (over 850). The study examined only peripheral blood because the primary lesion, thyroid tissue, could not be accessed. Sequencing and analysis were restricted to the TCR beta chain. Persistent disease showed preferential use of TRBV28, TRBJ1-2 and TRBJ2-5, whereas newly diagnosed disease favored TRBV20-1 and TRBJ2-1.

As concerns this clonotype: Its recognized antigen is unknown. Base qualities are not provided; no much larger clone lies one nucleotide away.

Library creation used multiplex PCR. Instrument on record: Illumina HiSeq 4000. iRepertoire HTBI primers and Arm-PCR amplification of CDR3 regions were used to construct TCR beta libraries. PCR products were gel purified before sequencing. As for how the authors treated the data: Gene usage analysis of CDR3 amino acid clonotypes relied on the roughly 60 TRBV and over 13 TRBJ segments identified across samples. Filtered high-quality paired reads were merged into contigs using COPE and FqMerger. BLAST was used to align contigs to the IMGT TRBV, TRBD and TRBJ reference genes, and CDR3 was defined following IMGT. Any clonotype with a frequency above 0.1% was counted as a highly expanded clone. Repertoire diversity was measured by Shannon entropy, and V-J evenness by the Gini coefficient. A clonotype found in more than one individual was treated as public. Starting from the raw public reads, TCRdb applied fastp trimming at Q25, assembled clones with MiXCR and retained in-frame beta chains. Merged by CDR3 protein, the rows form single entries marked with the most common genes and DNA. The V and J calls and clone size come from TCRdb's table, not from the authors' own analysis. The sample includes 700,000 or so distinct CDR3 sequences, with about 32% observed a single time. Clones ranked in the top ten supply about two fifths of the sample.

CDR1 and CDR2, looked up from the germline V gene (reference sequence), are DFQATT and SNEGSKA. Trimming costs V 3 bases and J 3 bases, and their ends lie 14 bases apart. The CDR3, from cysteine to phenylalanine, totals 14 residues. Only the CDR3 DNA is retained, 42 bases long and in frame from the first base. The sample's time point label, in plain terms: persistent/refractory GD, antithyroid drugs over 5 years with positive TRAb. RNA was extracted from PBMCs in TRIzol for both TCR sequencing and RNA sequencing. Graves' disease was diagnosed according to American Thyroid Association guidelines. The patients came from an endocrinology department in Xi'an, China. Each patient gave 7 to 9.5 milliliters of peripheral blood, collected in an EDTA anticoagulant tube. Ficoll Paque Plus density gradient separation was used to isolate PBMCs, and no further T cell sorting was done. An Agilent 2100 Bioanalyzer and agarose gel were used to assess RNA quality, and a NanoDrop 2000 was used to measure RNA concentration.

The sequence joins TRBV20-1 to TRBJ1-1, and perhaps TRBD1 as D gene, on 5 matching bases. The TCR was taken from a female donor with Graves disease. The sample consisted of peripheral blood mononuclear cells (PBMCs), taken when the disease was refractory, from a patient treated with antithyroid drugs. The DNA reads as follows: TGCAGTGCTAGTGGGGCCTCATCGGACACTGAAGCTTTCTTT. Translated, this gives CSASGASSDTEAFF.